Listed here is a single T cell receptor beta chain. What it recognizes is unknown. Using immunoSEQ multiplex PCR, the repertoire was profiled, and TCRdb retains in-frame clones only, with some absent. The sample holds about 60,000 clones, around 90% seen once. The ends were cut back, 2 bases at V and 5 bases at J, with 13 bases in the middle. In germline, CDR1 is MNHEY, CDR2 SVGAGI. The CDR3 loop spans 14 amino acids. The data are from a study of PD-1 blockade in classical Hodgkin lymphoma. Study-wide points: Patients who began taking nivolumab under 1 year after ASCT were left out.

The time point is: cycle 4 day 1 (C4D1), after 6 weeks of nivolumab. Each and every patient relapsed after autologous stem cell transplantation, and patients got differing brentuximab vedotin exposure. The receptor comes from a human donor with classical Hodgkin lymphoma. V is TRBV6-5 and J is TRBJ2-7; either TRBD1 or TRBD2 may fit D (6 bases each). Here the sequenced sample was peripheral blood mononuclear cells (PBMCs), taken before the fourth cycle of nivolumab. CDR3 sequence (DNA): TGTGCCAGCAGTTACACGACCGGGGGCGACGAGCAGTACTTC. It codes for CASSYTTGGDEQYF.